Each of the 11 T cell receptor beta chains below was sequenced from the same sample in a study of OX40 agonist ivuxolimab in advanced cancers. Libraries were prepared by immunoSEQ multiplex PCR; TCRdb keeps only in-frame clonotypes and omits some of them. Of about 58,000 clones listed, roughly nine tenths are singletons. Material: CD4+ or CD8+ T cells sorted from blood, obtained in a trial of the OX40 agonist ivuxolimab. The receptors were gathered from an adult with an advanced solid tumor such as melanoma, head and neck, liver or kidney cancer.

J is TRBJ1-4 and V is TRBV30; TRBD1 might be the D (5 bases). V lost 3 bases to trimming and J lost 8 bases, with 16 bases between them. Germline values: CDR1 GTSNPN, CDR2 SVGIG (reference sequence). This CDR3 contains 14 residues. CDR3 sequence (DNA): TGTGCCTGGAGGGCTGAGGGGTTTCGGGAAAAACTGTTTTTT. Its translation: CAWRAEGFREKLFF.

This clone has just one count. The gene calls are TRBV21-1 and TRBJ2-7; the DNA was not compared with TRBD2, the D call given in the table. TRBV21-1 is labeled a pseudogene. This CDR3 has 14 amino acids. The CDR3 loop reads CARHRVAGGYEQYF. For the CDR3, the DNA is TGTGCCAGGCATCGTGTAGCGGGAGGTTACGAGCAGTACTTC.

The chain couples TRBV7-9 to TRBJ2-7, with a tentative D call TRBD2 (6 bases). V lost 5 bases and J 3 bases, leaving 14 bases between the germline ends. This CDR3 has 14 residues. Per the germline V gene, CDR1 is SEHNR and CDR2 is FQNEAQ (reference sequence). The CDR3 DNA sequence: TGTGCCAGCAGCCGCTGGGATAGCGGCTACGAGCAGTACTTC. Its translation is CASSRWDSGYEQYF.

This chain connects TRBV4-3 to TRBJ2-1; D uncertain. CDR3 size: 14 residues. The germline V and J ends were trimmed by 1 base and 0 bases, with 4 bases remaining between them. Per germline, CDR1 LGHNA and CDR2 YSLEER. CDR3 coding DNA: TGCGCCAGCAGCCAAGCCAGCTCCTACAATGAGCAGTTCTTC. Amino acids: CASSQASSYNEQFF.

This chain links TRBV7-3 with TRBJ2-3; D ambiguous. Trimming removed 5 bases from V and 2 bases from J, with 8 bases in between. The germline CDR1 and CDR2 sequences are SGHTA and FQGTGA. This CDR3 has 13 amino acids. The CDR3 region has the DNA TGTGCCAGCAGCAAAGAAAACACAGATACGCAGTATTTT. Protein sequence: CASSKENTDTQYF.

This rearrangement joins TRBV28 to TRBJ2-1; D gene unclear. The length of the CDR3 is 16 residues. Germline values: CDR1 MDHEN, CDR2 SYDVKM. V was trimmed by 5 bases and J by 3 bases, leaving 17 bases between them. The CDR3 sequence is CASSPTTDRSYNEQFF. In DNA, the CDR3 is TGTGCCAGCAGTCCCACCACCGATCGAAGCTACAATGAGCAGTTCTTC.

The chain couples TRBV5-1 to TRBJ2-7; D gene ambiguous. V was clipped by 4 bases and J by 5 bases, with 16 bases between them. Germline loops: CDR1 SGHRS, CDR2 YFSETQ. The CDR3 is 14 residues long. The CDR3 reads CASSLSESWDEQYF. The CDR3 DNA is TGCGCCAGCAGCCTATCTGAGTCGTGGGACGAGCAGTACTTC. The full variable domain, with the rest looked up from reference TRBV5-1 and TRBJ2-7, is KAGVTQTPRYLIKTRGQQVTLSCSPISGHRSVSWYQQTPGQGLQFLFEYFSETQRNKGNFPGRFSGRQFSNSRSEMNVSTLELGDSALYLCASSLSESWDEQYFGPGTRLTVT.

This sequence joins TRBV7-6 and TRBJ1-1, with D hard to call. V lost 4 bases and J 4 bases, leaving 19 bases between the germline ends. The germline V gene encodes CDR1 SGHVS and CDR2 FNYEAQ. The CDR3 has 16 residues. The CDR3 loop is CASSSSAGGAGTEAFF. CDR3 in DNA: TGTGCCAGCAGCTCTTCGGCAGGCGGCGCGGGCACTGAAGCTTTCTTT.

This chain connects TRBV6-6 to TRBJ1-4; D gene unclear. The CDR3 runs 13 residues. V was trimmed by 2 bases and J by 5 bases, leaving 6 bases between them. The V gene's germline CDR1 is MNHNY and CDR2 SVGAGI (reference sequence). Here the CDR3 reads CASSYLGNEKLFF. CDR3 sequence (DNA): TGTGCCAGCAGTTACCTCGGGAATGAAAAACTGTTTTTT.

This clone showed up just a few times. This chain connects TRBV13 to TRBJ2-1; TRBD2 matches at 7 bases. The CDR3 covers 15 residues. Germline-derived CDR1 and CDR2 are PRHDT and FYEKMQ (reference sequence). With 1 base clipped from V and 4 bases from J, the junction kept 4 bases outside the gene matches. The CDR3, as DNA: TGTGCCAGCAGCTTAGAGCGGGGAGGTTACAATGAGCAGTTCTTC. Protein sequence: CASSLERGGYNEQFF. The whole variable domain, filled in from reference TRBV13 and TRBJ2-1, reads AAGVIQSPRHLIKEKRETATLKCYPIPRHDTVYWYQQGPGQDPQFLISFYEKMQSDKGSIPDRFSAQQFSDYHSELNMSSLELGDSALYFCASSLERGGYNEQFFGPGTRLTVL.

This chain connects TRBV28 to TRBJ2-7, with TRBD2 matching 9 bases. After removal of 4 bases from V and 8 bases from J, the junction contained 15 bases not matched to a gene. The CDR3 is made up of 16 amino acids. CDR1 is MDHEN and CDR2 is SYDVKM in the germline V gene. CDR3 sequence: CASSSHRLAGVPQQYF. The CDR3 bases are TGTGCCAGCAGTTCGCATCGATTAGCGGGAGTTCCACAGCAGTACTTC.